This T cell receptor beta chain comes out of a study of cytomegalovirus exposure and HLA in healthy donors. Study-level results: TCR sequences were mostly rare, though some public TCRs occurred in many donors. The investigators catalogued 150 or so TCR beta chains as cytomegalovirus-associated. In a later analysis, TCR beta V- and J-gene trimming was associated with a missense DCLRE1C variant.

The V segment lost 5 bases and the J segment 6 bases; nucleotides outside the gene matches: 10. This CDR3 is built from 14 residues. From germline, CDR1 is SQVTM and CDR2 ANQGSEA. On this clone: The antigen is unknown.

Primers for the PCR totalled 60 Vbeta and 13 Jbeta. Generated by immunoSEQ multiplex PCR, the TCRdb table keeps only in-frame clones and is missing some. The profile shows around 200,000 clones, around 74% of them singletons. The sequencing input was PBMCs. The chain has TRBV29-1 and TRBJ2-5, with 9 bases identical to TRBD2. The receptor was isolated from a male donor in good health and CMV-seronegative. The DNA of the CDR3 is TGCAGCGTTTTTGGCGGGAGGGGAGAAAAGACCCAGTACTTC. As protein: CSVFGGRGEKTQYF.